A single sample gave rise to the 14 T cell receptor beta chains below, sequenced in a study of Tregs in tolerant kidney transplant recipients. Profiling relied on immunoSEQ multiplex PCR, and the TCRdb table lists in-frame clones only, not all of them. This sample yields some 60,000 clones, of which 65% to 85% are seen a single time; 4% to 6.5% belongs to the top ten. The specimen sequenced was CD4+ T cells from blood. These receptors were taken from a human donor in good health.

In DNA form, the CDR3 reads TGCGCCAGCAGCCAAGATCGGTCAGAGACCCAGTACTTC. Amino acid sequence: CASSQDRSETQYF. This sequence joins TRBV4-3 and TRBJ2-5; D is ambiguous. V was cut by 0 bases and J by 4 bases, with 6 bases left in between. The CDR3 extends over 13 amino acids. Germline assignment: CDR1 LGHNA and CDR2 YSLEER.

This chain joins TRBV7-2 and TRBJ1-4, with 8 nucleotides matching TRBD1. V was clipped by 6 bases and J by 6 bases; unmatched bases: 9. The germline V gene has CDR1 SGHTA and CDR2 FQGNSA. The CDR3 totals 15 residues. In DNA form, the CDR3 reads TGTGCCAGCAGGCGCTCCAGGGGGCGGGATGAAAAACTGTTTTTT. Protein: CASRRSRGRDEKLFF.

This clone was observed once. This chain uses TRBV2 with TRBJ2-7; TRBD2 matches 7 bases. V was pared by 6 bases and J by 0 bases, with 8 bases of the junction left unmatched. The CDR3 is 15 amino acids. The germline CDR1 and CDR2 sequences are SNHLY and FYNNEI. The DNA for the CDR3 is TGTGCCAGCAGCGATAAGCGGGGCCTCTCCTACGAGCAGTACTTC. Translated: CASSDKRGLSYEQYF.

The V and J genes are TRBV7-2 and TRBJ2-7; D is possibly TRBD1 (6 bases). In germline, CDR1 is SGHTA, CDR2 FQGNSA. This CDR3 is 15 amino acids long. Trimming left V 5 bases short and J 3 bases short, with 17 bases between. CDR3 sequence: CASSPARGFNYEQYF. The CDR3 DNA reads TGTGCCAGCAGCCCGGCCAGGGGCTTTAACTACGAGCAGTACTTC.

In this sample, this clone turned up many times. The chain joins TRBV7-9 to TRBJ1-4; 12 nucleotides align to TRBD1. The CDR3 has 15 residues. Unmatched junction bases numbered 4, after V lost 5 bases and J lost 6 bases. Looked up from germline, CDR1 is SEHNR and CDR2 is FQNEAQ (reference sequence). The CDR3 protein is CASSPGTGGDEKLFF. The CDR3 DNA reads as TGTGCCAGCAGCCCCGGGACAGGGGGCGATGAAAAACTGTTTTTT.

CDR3 residues: CAWGTGSSYGYTF. CDR3 DNA: TGTGCCTGGGGTACAGGGAGTAGCTATGGCTACACCTTC. The chain couples TRBV30 to TRBJ1-2; D might be TRBD1 (6 bases). Germline CDR1 GTSNPN, CDR2 SVGIG (reference sequence). V was shortened by 5 bases and J by 4 bases, with 14 bases between the two germline ends. This CDR3 has 13 amino acids.

The V gene is TRBV30, the J gene TRBJ1-1; D is perhaps TRBD1 (5 bases). Trimming removed 4 bases from V and 5 bases from J, with 20 bases in between. The CDR3 runs 15 residues. Germline V gives CDR1 GTSNPN, CDR2 SVGIG (reference sequence). The CDR3: CAWTGHPLQGTEAFF. The CDR3, as DNA: TGTGCCTGGACCGGGCACCCCCTTCAGGGAACTGAAGCTTTCTTT.

The chain recombines TRBV7-2 with TRBJ1-1, with D perhaps TRBD1 (6 bases). Germline values: CDR1 SGHTA, CDR2 FQGNSA. CDR3 length: 14 amino acids. V was trimmed by 5 bases and J by 6 bases, leaving 16 bases between them. The CDR3 loop is CASSVQGGRAEAFF. For the CDR3, the DNA is TGTGCCAGCAGCGTACAGGGTGGGCGCGCTGAAGCTTTCTTT.

This clone appeared once. DNA of the CDR3: TGTGCCGGAGTGAGGGTACCCTCACCCCTCCACTTT. Its translation: CAGVRVPSPLHF. The chain joins TRBV30 to TRBJ1-6, with no clear D. CDR3 size: 12 residues. V was clipped by 8 bases and J by 10 bases, with 15 bases between them. Per germline, CDR1 GTSNPN and CDR2 SVGIG (reference sequence).

The chain combines TRBV7-9 with TRBJ2-7, with D possibly being TRBD1 (5 bases). The CDR3 runs to 14 residues. Germline lookup yields CDR1 SEHNR and CDR2 FQNEAQ (reference sequence). Deletions cut 1 base from V and 1 base from J, with 8 bases between. DNA of the CDR3: TGTGCCAGCAGCTTAGGACAGCCTTCCTACGAGCAGTACTTC. It translates to CASSLGQPSYEQYF. Using reference TRBV7-9 and TRBJ2-7 for the parts outside the CDR3, the full variable domain is DTGVSQNPRHKITKRGQNVTFRCDPISEHNRLYWYRQTLGQGPEFLTYFQNEAQLEKSRLLSDRFSAERPKGSFSTLEIQRTEQGDSAMYLCASSLGQPSYEQYFGPGTRLTVT.

This clone is a singleton in its sample. The chain employs TRBV30 and TRBJ2-7; D not certain. The CDR3 runs 14 residues. Trimming took off 3 bases at V and 3 bases at J, with 15 bases between the two ends. CDR1 is GTSNPN and CDR2 is SVGIG in the germline V gene (reference sequence). The CDR3 loop is CAWSPSSFHYEQYF. For the CDR3, the DNA is TGTGCCTGGAGCCCGTCGTCTTTCCACTACGAGCAGTACTTC.

The J gene is TRBJ1-1, the V gene TRBV27; maybe TRBD1 (6 bases). The CDR3 consists of 15 residues. Germline-derived CDR1 and CDR2 are MNHEY and SMNVEV (reference sequence). V gave up 5 bases and J gave up 5 bases, with 18 bases separating them. CDR3 loop: CASSHRDTGGTEAFF. The DNA for the CDR3 is TGTGCCAGCAGTCATCGGGACACCGGGGGAACTGAAGCTTTCTTT.

The J gene is TRBJ1-4, the V gene TRBV5-1; D not certain. V lost 5 bases, J lost 7 bases, and 15 bases lay in between. This CDR3 comprises 14 residues. Germline CDR1 and CDR2: SGHRS and YFSETQ. The CDR3 spells CASSEGARGEKLFF. The CDR3 DNA reads as TGCGCCAGCAGTGAGGGCGCCCGGGGTGAAAAACTGTTTTTT.

The chain uses TRBV7-2 and TRBJ2-3; 8 nucleotides align to TRBD1. Germline-derived CDR1 and CDR2 are SGHTA and FQGNSA. With 6 bases clipped from V and 4 bases from J, the junction kept 12 bases outside the gene matches. This CDR3 comprises 16 residues. CDR3 in DNA: TGTGCCAGCAGTCGCAGACAGGGGAGGAGTGCAGATACGCAGTATTTT. Translated, it gives CASSRRQGRSADTQYF.